This TCR beta chain stems from a study of regulatory dendritic cells for organ transplantation. This CDR3 is built from 13 residues. V was cut by 0 bases and J by 6 bases, with 8 bases left in between. Germline assignment: CDR1 SGHRS and CDR2 YFSETQ. Naive CD45RA+ and memory CD45RO+ CD4+ or CD8+ T cells were FACS-sorted. This table comes from immunoSEQ multiplex PCR, and its TCRdb copy is limited to in-frame clones, with some not included. The sample carries tens of thousands of clones, roughly 84% recorded once. The sample was naive CD8+ T cells from blood. Subset meaning: CD45RA+ naive T cells. The rearrangement joins TRBV5-1 to TRBJ2-3; D remains unclear. The receptor was isolated from a human donor in good health. CDR3: CASSLGDGDTQYF. The CDR3 DNA reads as TGCGCCAGCAGCTTGGGAGATGGTGATACGCAGTATTTT.